The TCR beta chain described here comes from a study of cytomegalovirus exposure and HLA in healthy donors. Germline CDR1 MNHEY, CDR2 SMNVEV (reference sequence). Trimming at V came to 7 bases and at J to 1 base, leaving 4 bases not matched to a gene. There are 15 residues in the CDR3. For this clone: The antigen is unknown.

Amplification used 60 Vbeta primers and 13 Jbeta primers. How the authors handled the data: An analysis performed later counted about 80 million unique TCR beta chains (roughly 11 million of them shared). Clones were read by immunoSEQ multiplex PCR, and TCRdb kept only the in-frame ones, dropping some. V, J and clone size reflect that table, while D and trimming were determined from the DNA. The sample data list 35,000 to 45,000 clones. Findings of the study overall: Most TCR beta V segments were productive about 90% or about 30% of the time in an earlier analysis. Later analysis placed DRB1 highest and HLA-C lowest in TCR association rates, which differed by HLA locus. In a later analysis, CMV-associated beta chains were mostly HLA-associated, it appeared.

This chain links TRBV27 with TRBJ1-6; TRBD1 matches 7 bases. This receptor was obtained from a male donor in good health and CMV-seronegative. Source material: PBMCs. The CDR3 loop reads CASKGTVSYNSPLHF. In DNA, the CDR3 is TGTGCCAGCAAGGGGACAGTATCCTATAATTCACCCCTCCACTTT.